This T cell receptor (beta chain) is drawn from a study of T cells in localized non-small cell lung cancer (dated by TCRdb to the early 2020s). Notes on the research overall: T cell repertoires of 236 early-stage NSCLC patients were analyzed, with tumors being compared against uninvolved tumor-adjacent lungs. The cohort comprised 236 treatment-naïve NSCLC patients with resected, localized lung tumors. Of the NSCLC patients, 120 to 150 were male and 85 to 110 were female, and the mean age was around 70 years.

Worth noting for this clone: Its antigen is still unknown. There are no base qualities to consult, and no much larger clone falls within one base.

Overall study outcomes, separate from this receptor: Since the design was exploratory, TCR variables were selected using unadjusted p-values with no false-discovery rate correction. Higher blood T cell density associated with longer overall survival, while higher adjacent-lung clonality associated with shorter survival. Uninvolved tumor-adjacent lung showed the highest T cell clonality, higher than tumor, which suggests more focused antigenic responses in the adjacent lung. Multi-region tumor sequencing was not performed, so intratumor heterogeneity could not be excluded. A median of 57 of the top 100 tumor clones turned up in the paired uninvolved adjacent lung, and approximately 30 of those clones also ranked among the top 100 of that same adjacent lung.

TCR beta CDR3 regions were sequenced from DNA using the immunoSEQ Assay. In the paper's pipeline: T cell density was computed as TCR beta template counts normalized to usable DNA estimated by amplifying housekeeping genes. Using the preseqR package, richness was estimated by extrapolating to 120,000 templates for tissue samples and 400,000 templates for PBMC samples. Clonality was taken to be one minus Pielou's evenness. Differential abundance testing on productive amino-acid clonotypes, with a minimum total count of 5 and an alpha of 0.1, was used to identify tissue-enriched TCRs. The Jaccard Index and the Morisita Overlap Index were used to measure repertoire overlap between compartments. GLIPH clustered TCR beta CDR3s with public tetramer-defined viral CDR3s; viral motifs required at least three viral sequences plus V-gene enrichment. TCRdb holds this immuneACCESS table with in-frame rearrangements only. Some clones are missing; in checked studies, unresolved V genes explain under half, and the rest has no known cause. V, J and clone size were drawn from that table, and D and trimming were deduced from the DNA. In this sample the table shows around 140,000 clones, about 90% of which occur a single time. The ten largest make up over 1.5% of the sample.

At diagnosis, tumor, uninvolved tumor-adjacent lung and peripheral blood were collected and then preserved as a mix of FFPE and fresh-frozen material. For TCR repertoire profiling, the blood samples were analyzed as peripheral blood mononuclear cells. The CDR3 spans 14 residues, from the cysteine through the phenylalanine. The entry retains the CDR3 DNA only, 42 bases that are in frame from base 1. The germline V gene encodes CDR1 LGHNA and CDR2 YNFKEQ. V and J are truncated by 1 base and 5 bases respectively, leaving an intervening sequence of 12 bases. The receptor's source is a female donor aged 60 or older with stage I lung adenocarcinoma. Here the sequenced sample was peripheral blood, taken before any cancer treatment. The rearrangement joined TRBV4-2 to TRBJ2-7; the D gene is possibly TRBD1 or TRBD2, with 6 bases matching each. The CDR3 reads as follows: CASSQGSGGNEQYF. The DNA sequence follows: TGTGCCAGCAGCCAAGGTTCCGGGGGCAACGAGCAGTACTTC.